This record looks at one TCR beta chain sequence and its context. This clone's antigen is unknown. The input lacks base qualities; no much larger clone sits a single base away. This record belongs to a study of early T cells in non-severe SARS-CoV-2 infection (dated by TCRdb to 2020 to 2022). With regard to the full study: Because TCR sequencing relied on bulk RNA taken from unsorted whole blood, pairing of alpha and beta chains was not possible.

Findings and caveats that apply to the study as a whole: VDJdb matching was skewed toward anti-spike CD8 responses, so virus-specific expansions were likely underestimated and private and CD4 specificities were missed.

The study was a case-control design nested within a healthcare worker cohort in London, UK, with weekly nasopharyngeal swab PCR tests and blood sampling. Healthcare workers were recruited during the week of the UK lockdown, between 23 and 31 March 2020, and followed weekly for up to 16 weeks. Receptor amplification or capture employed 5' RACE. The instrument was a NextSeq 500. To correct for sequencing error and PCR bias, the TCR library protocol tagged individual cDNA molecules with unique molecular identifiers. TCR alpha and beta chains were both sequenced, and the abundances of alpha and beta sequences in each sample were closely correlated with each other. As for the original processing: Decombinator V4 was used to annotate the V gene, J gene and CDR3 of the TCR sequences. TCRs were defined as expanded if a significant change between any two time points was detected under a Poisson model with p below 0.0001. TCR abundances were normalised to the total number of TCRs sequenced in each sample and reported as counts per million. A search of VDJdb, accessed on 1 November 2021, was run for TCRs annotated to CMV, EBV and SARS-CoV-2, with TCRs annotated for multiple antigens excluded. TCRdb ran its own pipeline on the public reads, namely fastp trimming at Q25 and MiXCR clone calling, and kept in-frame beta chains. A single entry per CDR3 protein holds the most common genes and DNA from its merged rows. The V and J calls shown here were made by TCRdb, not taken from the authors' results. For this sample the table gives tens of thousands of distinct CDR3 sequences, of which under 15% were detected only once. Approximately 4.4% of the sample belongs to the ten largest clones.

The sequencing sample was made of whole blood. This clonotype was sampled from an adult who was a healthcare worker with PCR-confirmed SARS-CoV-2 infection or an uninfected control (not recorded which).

This receptor carries the CDR3 CASSLAFGTNEQFF. At the DNA level, the sequence is TGCGCCAGCAGCTTGGCTTTTGGGACGAATGAGCAGTTCTTC. The chain was built from TRBV5-1 and TRBJ2-1; the D gene is possibly TRBD1 or TRBD2, with 5 bases matching each. Based on the germline V gene, the CDR1 and CDR2 sequences are SGHRS and YFSETQ. Deletion took 0 bases off V and 7 bases off J, with a span of 11 bases between the germline ends. Reading from cysteine to phenylalanine, the CDR3 counts 14 amino acids. Only CDR3 DNA is held: 42 bases, read in frame from base 1.